This TCR beta chain is drawn from a study of breast tumors, draining lymph nodes, adjacent tissues (dated by TCRdb to 2015 to 2016). In terms of the full investigation: TCR beta repertoires were compared across tumor, adjacent nontumor tissue and axillary lymph nodes obtained from breast cancer patients. The study aimed to assess the relationships and possible T-cell exchange between tumor, surrounding tissue and draining lymph node repertoires in human breast cancer.

This clonotype has more than one count but fewer than ten. Its antigen target is currently unknown. A much larger clone is a single base away; this may be a read error. Beyond this particular receptor, the publication reports: Tumor T-cell repertoires showed less diversity than lymph node repertoires and more diversity than nontumor tissue repertoires, and tumor T-cell repertoires showed preferential V and J gene usage. The conclusion that tumor T cells originate in lymph nodes was framed as consistent with a hypothesis rather than directly demonstrated. A scenario in which most tumor T cells derive from the lymph node and then expand within tumor tissue was judged to be consistent with the data. The similarity between tumor and nontumor tissue repertoires was significantly greater in luminal-like breast cancer than in basal-like breast cancer.

Taken from cysteine to phenylalanine, the CDR3 has 15 residues. CDR3 DNA is the only sequence kept; it has 45 bases, read in frame from the first base. The germline V gene (reference sequence) yields DFQATT for CDR1 and SNEGSKA for CDR2. Trimming removed 5 bases from V and 6 bases from J; the gene matches leave 13 bases unexplained. Sequencing instrument: Illumina HiSeq 2000. Multiplex PCR amplification was used to build the TCR beta chain libraries. High-throughput sequencing was used to analyze the amplified TCR beta chain products. Starting from the raw public reads, TCRdb applied fastp trimming at Q25, assembled clones with MiXCR and retained in-frame beta chains. For every CDR3 protein sequence, its rows merge into one entry that carries the most common genes and DNA. This sample has about 89,000 distinct CDR3 sequences in its table, and approximately 31% of those were observed once. The ten largest clones take up roughly 7.3% of the sample.

The lymph node samples were taken from the axillary draining lymph nodes of breast cancer patients. Recombination linked TRBV20-1 to TRBJ2-3, and 8 bases in between align with TRBD2. The sequenced sample was axillary lymph node tissue. This receptor was identified in a female donor with breast cancer. Some clones in this sample may be carry-over from other donors' samples. The DNA sequence is TGCAGTGCTGGCCTCGGGACTAGTCTTTCGGATACGCAGTATTTT. Translated, it gives CSAGLGTSLSDTQYF.